These 22 T cell receptor beta chains were sequenced from one sample in a study of cytotoxic CD8 clonotypes in ibrutinib-treated CLL. Using immunoSEQ multiplex PCR, the repertoire was profiled, and TCRdb retains in-frame clones only, with some absent. The profile shows approximately 100,000 clones, 55% to 75% of them singletons. The sequencing used PBMCs, collected after 24 months of ibrutinib treatment. The origin of the receptors is a human donor with chronic lymphocytic leukemia.

This clone came up a few times. V gene TRBV5-4 combines with J gene TRBJ1-2, with 7 bases lining up with TRBD1. J lost 5 bases, V lost 6 bases, and 13 bases had no gene match. This CDR3 has 15 residues. Per germline, CDR1 SGHNT and CDR2 YYREEE (reference sequence). CDR3 sequence reads: CASNKRQGPLYGYTF. CDR3 in DNA: TGTGCCAGCAACAAAAGACAGGGACCTCTGTATGGCTACACCTTC.

CDR3 residues: CASSQDQQSNQPQHF. In DNA form, the CDR3 reads TGCGCCAGCAGCCAAGATCAACAGAGCAATCAGCCCCAGCATTTT. The chain recombines TRBV4-3 with TRBJ1-5; D unclear. Trimming took 0 bases from V and 1 from J, leaving 7 bases between them. This CDR3 contains 15 residues. From germline, CDR1 is LGHNA and CDR2 YSLEER.

This clone was counted once. CDR3 sequence (DNA): TGTGCCAGCAGGGCAAGGGCGCGGCGGCAGGGGGGTCAAGAGACCCAGTACTTC. Its translation is CASRARARRQGGQETQYF. The chain is built from TRBV2 and TRBJ2-5; D perhaps matches TRBD1 (7 bases). This CDR3 is 18 amino acids long. Germline loops: CDR1 SNHLY, CDR2 FYNNEI. V was clipped by 6 bases and J by 2 bases, with 25 bases between them.

The CDR3 nucleotides are TGTGCCTGGACTCCGGGGACGAACAAGGGAAACACCATATATTTT. Translation: CAWTPGTNKGNTIYF. The gene calls are TRBV30 and TRBJ1-3; TRBD1 is a possible D gene (5 bases). Germline-derived CDR1 and CDR2 are GTSNPN and SVGIG (reference sequence). CDR3 length equals 15 residues. Trimming removed 4 bases from V and 4 bases from J, with 17 bases in between. Filled out from reference TRBV30 and TRBJ1-3, the complete variable domain reads SQTIHQWPATLVQPVGSPLSLECTVEGTSNPNLYWYRQAAGRGLQLLFYSVGIGQISSEVPQNLSASRPQDRQFILSSKKLLLSDSGFYLCAWTPGTNKGNTIYFGEGSWLTVV.

This clone was observed many times. The chain couples TRBV5-4 to TRBJ1-1, with 7 nucleotides matching TRBD1. The CDR3 runs 16 residues. Germline V gives CDR1 SGHNT, CDR2 YYREEE (reference sequence). V gave up 0 bases and J gave up 3 bases; unmatched junction bases: 8. CDR3 loop: CASSLETGTAHTEAFF. CDR3 in DNA: TGTGCCAGCAGCTTGGAGACAGGGACGGCGCACACTGAAGCTTTCTTT.

The rearrangement joins TRBV30 to TRBJ1-2, with D tentatively TRBD1 (5 bases). V lost 2 bases to trimming and J lost 5 bases, with 9 bases between them. The germline V gene encodes CDR1 GTSNPN and CDR2 SVGIG (reference sequence). This CDR3 has 12 residues. CDR3 bases: TGTGCCTGGAGTCAGGGAGGGTATGGCTACACCTTC. It is translated as CAWSQGGYGYTF. Complete variable domain (other parts from reference TRBV30 and TRBJ1-2): SQTIHQWPATLVQPVGSPLSLECTVEGTSNPNLYWYRQAAGRGLQLLFYSVGIGQISSEVPQNLSASRPQDRQFILSSKKLLLSDSGFYLCAWSQGGYGYTFGSGTRLTVV.

V is TRBV29-1 and J is TRBJ2-2; 10 nucleotides align to TRBD1. The CDR3 contains 14 residues. Germline lookup yields CDR1 SQVTM and CDR2 ANQGSEA. V gave up 3 bases and J gave up 3 bases; unmatched junction bases: 1. CDR3 in DNA: TGCAGCGTTGAGGACAGGGGGTACACCGGGGAGCTGTTTTTT. Residues: CSVEDRGYTGELFF.

The genes are TRBV9 and TRBJ1-6; no clear D. CDR3 length: 13 residues. Germline V gene lookup returns CDR1 SGDLS and CDR2 YYNGEE. The V end lost 4 bases, the J end lost 9 bases, and 11 bases lay between the germline ends. Here the CDR3 DNA reads TGTGCCAGCAGCCCTGGGCACACTTCACCCCTCCACTTT. It encodes CASSPGHTSPLHF.

DNA for the CDR3: TGTGCCAGCAGCTCGCCCCAGCTAGCGGGGGGCTTGCCCAGCGAGCAGTACTTC. Translation gives CASSSPQLAGGLPSEQYF. The chain combines TRBV7-8 with TRBJ2-7; TRBD2 matches at 11 bases. Looked up from germline, CDR1 is SGHVS and CDR2 is FQNEAQ. This CDR3 has 18 residues. Trimming took 4 bases from V and 6 from J; bases not matched to a gene: 17.

This clone came up once. The chain recombines TRBV7-8 with TRBJ2-1; no definite D call. The CDR3 spans 15 residues. Trimming took 7 bases from V and 0 from J, leaving 13 bases between them. CDR1 and CDR2 from the germline V gene are SGHVS and FQNEAQ. This CDR3 is CASTRPTHSYNEQFF. The CDR3 nucleotides are TGTGCCAGCACGAGGCCTACCCACTCCTACAATGAGCAGTTCTTC.

V gene TRBV28 combines with J gene TRBJ1-2; no clear D. The CDR3 runs to 12 residues. Germline lookup yields CDR1 MDHEN and CDR2 SYDVKM. The V gene lost 5 bases and the J gene lost 5 bases, with 9 bases spanning the gap. The CDR3 DNA reads as TGTGCCAGCAGTGAGGCAGGATATGGCTACACCTTC. Amino acid sequence: CASSEAGYGYTF.

This clone was seen a handful of times. CDR3 in DNA: TGTGCCACCAGCAGAGAGGGAAGGGGGGTAGCCTACAATGAGCAGTTCTTC. Translating gives CATSREGRGVAYNEQFF. The rearrangement links TRBV15 to TRBJ2-1; TRBD1 or TRBD2 may be the D gene (6 bases each). Between the trimmed V and J ends, which lost 0 bases and 2 bases, there was a span of 14 bases. Per the germline V gene, CDR1 is LNHNV and CDR2 is YYDKDF (reference sequence). CDR3 length equals 17 residues. The entire variable domain, with the rest obtained from reference TRBV15 and TRBJ2-1, is as follows: DAMVIQNPRYQVTQFGKPVTLSCSQTLNHNVMYWYQQKSSQAPKLLFHYYDKDFNNEADTPDNFQSRRPNTSFCFLDIRSPGLGDTAMYLCATSREGRGVAYNEQFFGPGTRLTVL.

V and J are TRBV5-6 and TRBJ1-2; 10 bases agree with TRBD1. The germline CDR1 and CDR2 sequences are SGHDT and YYEEEE. J was trimmed by 4 bases and V by 3 bases; bases with no gene match: 6. The CDR3 has 15 residues. DNA for the CDR3: TGTGCCAGCAGCTCCATTGGACAGGGGGTCTATGGCTACACCTTC. Encoded protein: CASSSIGQGVYGYTF.

The rearrangement uses TRBV6-1 and TRBJ1-6; TRBD1 aligns across 10 bases. Germline loops: CDR1 MNHNS, CDR2 SASEGT. The CDR3 runs 15 residues. The J segment lost 9 bases and the V segment lost 6 bases, leaving 8 bases of the junction unmatched. The CDR3 loop reads CASSLGQGPLSPLHF. The CDR3 nucleotides are TGTGCCAGCAGCCTGGGACAGGGGCCGCTTTCACCCCTCCACTTT.

In its sample, this clone was seen many times. The chain links TRBV18 to TRBJ2-1; 9 nucleotides line up with TRBD1. The CDR3 loop spans 16 amino acids. Looked up from germline, CDR1 is KGHSH and CDR2 is LQKENI. Losses at the gene ends were 0 bases for V and 7 bases for J; bases not matched to a gene: 7. Written as DNA, the CDR3 is TGTGCCAGCTCACCACCGGGACAGGGAATATCGAATGAGCAGTTCTTC. Protein: CASSPPGQGISNEQFF.

The chain is built from TRBV29-1 and TRBJ2-3; D gene ambiguous. Trimming shortened V by 4 bases and J by 5 bases, and 10 bases separated the two germline ends. Looked up from germline, CDR1 is SQVTM and CDR2 is ANQGSEA. The CDR3 consists of 12 residues. The CDR3 loop reads CSVGANGDTQYF. CDR3 in DNA: TGCAGCGTTGGAGCAAACGGAGATACGCAGTATTTT.

The V and J genes are TRBV19 and TRBJ2-5; D tentatively reads TRBD1 or TRBD2 (5 bases each). The CDR3 is made up of 15 amino acids. The germline gives CDR1 LNHDA, CDR2 SQIVND (reference sequence). Trimming pared 7 bases from V and 2 bases from J, leaving 17 bases between. In nucleotides, the CDR3 is TGTGCCAGTACCCGATCCGGGGCGGAACAAGAGACCCAGTACTTC. Translation: CASTRSGAEQETQYF.

This clone was seen only once. This sequence joins TRBV29-1 and TRBJ2-5; tentative D call: TRBD1 (6 bases). The germline CDR1 and CDR2 sequences are SQVTM and ANQGSEA. Trimming removed 4 bases from V and 5 bases from J, with 14 bases in between. There are 13 residues in the CDR3. The DNA for the CDR3 is TGCAGCGTTGTTCTTTCAGGGGACGAGACCCAGTACTTC. Translated: CSVVLSGDETQYF.

The V and J genes are TRBV4-1 and TRBJ1-5; D gene unclear. The V end was cut by 0 bases, the J end by 7 bases, with 7 bases between. This CDR3 spans 13 amino acids. CDR1 is MGHRA, CDR2 YSYEKL, per germline. CDR3: CASSQEGGQPQHF. Written as DNA, the CDR3 is TGCGCCAGCAGCCAAGAAGGTGGACAGCCCCAGCATTTT.

This clone was seen only a few times. The J gene is TRBJ1-1, the V gene TRBV7-2; D is perhaps TRBD1 (6 bases). The ends were cut back, 4 bases at V and 1 base at J, with 19 bases in the middle. The CDR3 loop spans 17 amino acids. The germline gives CDR1 SGHTA, CDR2 FQGNSA. Here the CDR3 reads CASSYKTTGLANTEAFF. As DNA, the CDR3 is TGTGCCAGCAGCTACAAAACGACAGGATTGGCGAACACTGAAGCTTTCTTT.

This rearrangement joins TRBV27 to TRBJ2-7; the match to TRBD1 covers 11 bases. CDR1 and CDR2 from the germline V gene are MNHEY and SMNVEV (reference sequence). CDR3 length: 15 residues. V trimming: 6 bases; J trimming: 6 bases; junction bases outside the gene matches: 10. The CDR3 is CASRARTGGPVEQYF. In DNA, the CDR3 is TGTGCCAGCAGAGCTCGGACAGGGGGCCCCGTCGAGCAGTACTTC.

This clone appeared a single time. The J gene is TRBJ2-2, the V gene TRBV10-3, with TRBD2 identical over 12 bases. Germline trimming cut 6 bases from V and 7 bases from J; bases unmatched to any gene: 6. In germline, CDR1 is ENHRY, CDR2 SYGVKD. The CDR3 runs 15 residues. The CDR3 DNA follows: TGTGCCATCAGGCCTAGCGGGGGGGCAGGCGGGGAGCTGTTTTTT. Protein: CAIRPSGGAGGELFF.